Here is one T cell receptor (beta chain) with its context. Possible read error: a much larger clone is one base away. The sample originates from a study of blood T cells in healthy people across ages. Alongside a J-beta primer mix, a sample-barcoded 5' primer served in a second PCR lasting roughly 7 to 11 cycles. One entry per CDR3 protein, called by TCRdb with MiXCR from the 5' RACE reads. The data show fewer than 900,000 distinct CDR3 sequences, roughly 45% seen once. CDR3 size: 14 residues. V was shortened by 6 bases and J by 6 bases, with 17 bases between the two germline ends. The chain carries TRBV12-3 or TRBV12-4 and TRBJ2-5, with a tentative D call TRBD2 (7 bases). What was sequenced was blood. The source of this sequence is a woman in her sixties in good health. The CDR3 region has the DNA TGTGCCAGCAGCCCTAGGGGGGGCGAAAAGACCCAGTACTTC. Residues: CASSPRGGEKTQYF.